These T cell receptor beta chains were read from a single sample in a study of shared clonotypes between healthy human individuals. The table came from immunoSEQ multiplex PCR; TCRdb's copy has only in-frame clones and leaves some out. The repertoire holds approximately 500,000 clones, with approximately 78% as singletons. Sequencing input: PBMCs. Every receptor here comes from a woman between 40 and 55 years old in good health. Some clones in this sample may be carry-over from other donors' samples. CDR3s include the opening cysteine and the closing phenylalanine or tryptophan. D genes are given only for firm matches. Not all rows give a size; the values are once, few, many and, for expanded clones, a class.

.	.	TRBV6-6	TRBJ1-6	CASSYVGSYNSPLHF	TGTGCCAGCAGTTACGTTGGCTCCTATAATTCACCCCTCCACTTT
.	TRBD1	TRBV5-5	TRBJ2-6	CASRRDSYLSGANVLTF	TGTGCCAGCAGACGGGACAGTTATCTTTCTGGGGCCAACGTCCTGACTTTC
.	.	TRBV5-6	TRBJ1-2	CASSLAAGVSGYTF	TGTGCCAGCAGCTTGGCCGCAGGGGTGAGTGGCTACACCTTC
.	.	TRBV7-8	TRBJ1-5	CASSLAQGRGQPQHF	TGTGCCAGCAGCTTAGCGCAGGGTAGGGGTCAGCCCCAGCATTTT
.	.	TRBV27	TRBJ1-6	CASSLNNSPLHF	TGTGCCAGCAGTCTAAATAATTCACCCCTCCACTTT
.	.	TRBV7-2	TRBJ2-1	CASSLGPSSYNEQFF	TGTGCCAGCAGCTTGGGACCTAGCTCCTACAATGAGCAGTTCTTC
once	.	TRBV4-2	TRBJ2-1	CASSQGVARGPVEGRQFF	TGTGCCAGCAGCCAAGGGGTGGCCAGGGGCCCCGTTGAGGGACGTCAGTTCTTC
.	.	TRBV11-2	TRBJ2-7	CASSFHGEPAMSEQYF	TGTGCCAGCAGCTTCCACGGGGAGCCCGCGATGAGCGAGCAGTACTTC
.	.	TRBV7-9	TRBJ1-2	CASSSASRGSYGYTF	TGTGCCAGCAGCTCGGCGTCGAGGGGGAGCTATGGCTACACCTTC
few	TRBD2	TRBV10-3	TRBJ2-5	CAISLGLAGAETQYF	TGTGCCATCAGCTTGGGACTAGCGGGAGCAGAGACCCAGTACTTC
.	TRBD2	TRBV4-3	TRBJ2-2	CASRAAGGTGELFF	TGCGCCAGCAGAGCGGCGGGGGGCACCGGGGAGCTGTTTTTT
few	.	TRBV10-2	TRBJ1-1	CASSESTRRSEAFF	TGCGCCAGCAGTGAGTCGACGAGGCGGAGTGAAGCTTTCTTT
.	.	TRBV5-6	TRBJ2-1	CASSLWGATSYNEQFF	TGTGCCAGCAGCTTGTGGGGAGCCACCTCCTACAATGAGCAGTTCTTC
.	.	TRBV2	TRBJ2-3	CASRPQTQKTDTQYF	TGTGCCAGCAGGCCCCAGACCCAGAAGACAGATACGCAGTATTTT
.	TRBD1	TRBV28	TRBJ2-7	CASRATGGEQYF	TGTGCCAGCAGAGCTACAGGGGGCGAGCAGTACTTC
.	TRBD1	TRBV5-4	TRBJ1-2	CASSVTGQGAGGYTF	TGTGCCAGCAGCGTAACGGGACAGGGGGCAGGTGGCTACACCTTC
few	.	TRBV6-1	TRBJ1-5	CASSTLGGPNQPQHF	TGTGCCAGCAGCACACTGGGGGGACCGAATCAGCCCCAGCATTTT
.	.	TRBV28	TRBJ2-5	CASSPPSRGRETQYF	TGTGCCAGCAGTCCTCCTTCTAGGGGGAGGGAGACCCAGTACTTC